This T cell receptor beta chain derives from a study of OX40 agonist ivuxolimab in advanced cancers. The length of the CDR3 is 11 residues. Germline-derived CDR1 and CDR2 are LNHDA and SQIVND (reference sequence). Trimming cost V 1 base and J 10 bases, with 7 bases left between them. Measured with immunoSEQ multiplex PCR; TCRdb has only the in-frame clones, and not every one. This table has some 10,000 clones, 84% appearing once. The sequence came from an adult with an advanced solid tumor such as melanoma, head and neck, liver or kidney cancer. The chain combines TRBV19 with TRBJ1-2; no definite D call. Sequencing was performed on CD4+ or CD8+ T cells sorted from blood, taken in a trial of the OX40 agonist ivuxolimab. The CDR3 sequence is CASSIGHFYTF. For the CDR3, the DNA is TGTGCCAGTAGTATAGGACACTTCTACACCTTC.